This T cell receptor beta chain was identified in a study of CD8+ T cells in alopecia areata. Study-wide results and limits: Higher clonality than in normal scalp was seen in lesional scalp, especially alopecia totalis/universalis.

In each case, RNA was isolated and then reverse transcribed into cDNA as the sequencing template. TCRdb keeps only in-frame clones here, not all; method: immunoSEQ multiplex PCR. The sample contains 100,000 to 130,000 clones, 59% of which appear only once. The authors sorted CD4+ and CD8+ T cells from PBMCs. On this clone itself: What it recognizes is unknown.

The trim removed 2 bases at V and 11 bases at J, leaving 7 bases unmatched. Germline CDR1 is SEHNR and CDR2 is FQNEAQ (reference sequence). This CDR3 contains 13 residues. The V and J genes are TRBV7-9 and TRBJ2-3; 7 positions agree with TRBD2. Sequencing was carried out using CD8+ T cells sorted from blood. The clonotype comes from a human donor in good health. The CDR3 DNA sequence: TGTGCCAGCAGCTTATCCGTCCAGCGGGAGCAGTATTTT. Protein: CASSLSVQREQYF.